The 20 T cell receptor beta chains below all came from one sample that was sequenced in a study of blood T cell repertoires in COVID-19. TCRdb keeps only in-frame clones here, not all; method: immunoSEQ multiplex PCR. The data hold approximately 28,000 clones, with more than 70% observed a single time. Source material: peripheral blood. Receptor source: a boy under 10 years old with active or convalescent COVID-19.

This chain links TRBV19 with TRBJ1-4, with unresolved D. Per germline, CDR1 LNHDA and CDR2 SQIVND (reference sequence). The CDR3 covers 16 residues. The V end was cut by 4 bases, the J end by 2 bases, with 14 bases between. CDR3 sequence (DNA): TGTGCCAGTAGTAGCTACTCCACCCCGACTAATGAAAAACTGTTTTTT. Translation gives CASSSYSTPTNEKLFF.

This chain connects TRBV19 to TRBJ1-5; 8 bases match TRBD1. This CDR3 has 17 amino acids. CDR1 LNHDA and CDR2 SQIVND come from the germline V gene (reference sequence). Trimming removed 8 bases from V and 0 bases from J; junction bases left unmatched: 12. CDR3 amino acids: CASQLRDRTYSNQPQHF. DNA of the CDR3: TGTGCCAGTCAGTTGAGGGACAGGACTTATAGCAATCAGCCCCAGCATTTT. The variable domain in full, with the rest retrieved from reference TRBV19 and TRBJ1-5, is DGGITQSPKYLFRKEGQNVTLSCEQNLNHDAMYWYRQDPGQGLRLIYYSQIVNDFQKGDIAEGYSVSREKKESFPLTVTSAQKNPTAFYLCASQLRDRTYSNQPQHFGDGTRLSIL.

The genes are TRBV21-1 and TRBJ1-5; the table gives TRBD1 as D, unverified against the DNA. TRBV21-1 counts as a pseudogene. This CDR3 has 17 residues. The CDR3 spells CASSKRTGGSKGEPQHF. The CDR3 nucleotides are TGTGCCAGCAGCAAAAGGACAGGGGGCTCTAAGGGGGAGCCCCAGCATTTT.

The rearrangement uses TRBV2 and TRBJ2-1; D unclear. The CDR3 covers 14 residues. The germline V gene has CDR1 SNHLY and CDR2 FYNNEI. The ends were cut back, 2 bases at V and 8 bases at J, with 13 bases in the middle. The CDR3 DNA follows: TGTGCCAGCAGTGAAAGGTGGCAGACTGATGAGCAGTTCTTC. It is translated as CASSERWQTDEQFF.

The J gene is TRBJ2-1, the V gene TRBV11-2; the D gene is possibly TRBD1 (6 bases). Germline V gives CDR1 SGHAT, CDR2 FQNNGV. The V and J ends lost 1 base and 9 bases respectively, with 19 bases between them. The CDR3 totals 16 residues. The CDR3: CASSLAIQPRGGEQFF. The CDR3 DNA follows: TGTGCCAGCAGCTTAGCTATACAGCCGCGAGGGGGTGAGCAGTTCTTC.

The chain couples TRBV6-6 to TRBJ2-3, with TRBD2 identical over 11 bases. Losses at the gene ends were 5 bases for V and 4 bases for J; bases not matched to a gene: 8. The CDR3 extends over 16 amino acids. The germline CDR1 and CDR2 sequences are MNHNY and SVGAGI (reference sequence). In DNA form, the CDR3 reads TGTGCCAGCAGTCTTACTAGCGGGAGTGCCTCAGATACGCAGTATTTT. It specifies CASSLTSGSASDTQYF.

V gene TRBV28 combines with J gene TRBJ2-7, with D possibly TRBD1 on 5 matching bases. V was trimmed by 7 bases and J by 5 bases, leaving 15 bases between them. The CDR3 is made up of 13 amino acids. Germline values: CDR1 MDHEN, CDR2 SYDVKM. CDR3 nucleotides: TGTGCCAGCACCAAAATAACAGGAAACGAGCAGTACTTC. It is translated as CASTKITGNEQYF.

Written as DNA, the CDR3 is TGTGCCAGCAGTTTATCGCGGGGAATTGTAAATACGCAGTATTTT. As protein: CASSLSRGIVNTQYF. This chain links TRBV28 with TRBJ2-3, with D maybe TRBD2 (6 bases). CDR3 length equals 15 residues. The germline V gene encodes CDR1 MDHEN and CDR2 SYDVKM. V was shortened by 1 base and J by 7 bases, with 15 bases between the two germline ends.

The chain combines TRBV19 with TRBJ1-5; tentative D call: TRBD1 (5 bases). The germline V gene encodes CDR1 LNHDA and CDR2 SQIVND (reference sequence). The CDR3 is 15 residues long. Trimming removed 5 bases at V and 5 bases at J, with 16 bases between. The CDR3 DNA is TGTGCCAGTAGTGAAGGGGCCCGGGGGGATCAGCCCCAGCATTTT. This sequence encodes CASSEGARGDQPQHF.

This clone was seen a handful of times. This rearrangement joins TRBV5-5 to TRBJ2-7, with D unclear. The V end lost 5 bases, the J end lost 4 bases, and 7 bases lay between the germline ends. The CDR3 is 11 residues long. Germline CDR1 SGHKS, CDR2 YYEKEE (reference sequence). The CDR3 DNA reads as TGTGCCAGCAGTATCAGATACGAGCAGTACTTC. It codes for CASSIRYEQYF.

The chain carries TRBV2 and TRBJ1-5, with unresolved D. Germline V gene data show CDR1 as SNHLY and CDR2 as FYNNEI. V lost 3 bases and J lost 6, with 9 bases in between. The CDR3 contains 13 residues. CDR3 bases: TGTGCCAGCAGTGAGGGTCGGGTTCAGCCCCAGCATTTT. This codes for CASSEGRVQPQHF.

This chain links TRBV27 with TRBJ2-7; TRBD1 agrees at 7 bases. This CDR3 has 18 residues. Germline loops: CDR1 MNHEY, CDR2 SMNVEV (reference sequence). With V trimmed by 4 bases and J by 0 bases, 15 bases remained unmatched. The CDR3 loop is CASSSRTTTGISSYEQYF. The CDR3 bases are TGTGCCAGCAGTTCCCGAACTACGACAGGGATTTCCTCCTACGAGCAGTACTTC.

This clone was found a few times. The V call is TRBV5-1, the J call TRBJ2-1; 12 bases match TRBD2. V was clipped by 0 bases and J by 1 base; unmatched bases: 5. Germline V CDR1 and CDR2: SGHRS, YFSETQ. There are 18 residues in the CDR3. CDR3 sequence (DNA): TGCGCCAGCAGCTTGGGACTAGCGGGAGACGTTTCCTACAATGAGCAGTTCTTC. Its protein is CASSLGLAGDVSYNEQFF.

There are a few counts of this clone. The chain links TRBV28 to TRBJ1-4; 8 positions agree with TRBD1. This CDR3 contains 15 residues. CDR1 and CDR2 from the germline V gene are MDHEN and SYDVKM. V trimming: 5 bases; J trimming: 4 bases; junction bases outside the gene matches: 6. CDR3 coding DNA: TGTGCCAGCAGTGTCCGGGACAGGTATAATGAAAAACTGTTTTTT. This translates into CASSVRDRYNEKLFF.

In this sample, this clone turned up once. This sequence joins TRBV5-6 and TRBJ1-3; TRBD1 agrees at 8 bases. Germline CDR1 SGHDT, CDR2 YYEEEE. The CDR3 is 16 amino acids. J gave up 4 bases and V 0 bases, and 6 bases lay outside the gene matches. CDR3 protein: CASSLDWTGQGNTIYF. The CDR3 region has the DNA TGTGCCAGCAGCTTGGATTGGACAGGGCAAGGAAACACCATATATTTT. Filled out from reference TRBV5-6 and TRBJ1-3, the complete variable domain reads DAGVTQSPTHLIKTRGQQVTLRCSPKSGHDTVSWYQQALGQGPQFIFQYYEEEERQRGNFPDRFSGHQFPNYSSELNVNALLLGDSALYLCASSLDWTGQGNTIYFGEGSWLTVV.

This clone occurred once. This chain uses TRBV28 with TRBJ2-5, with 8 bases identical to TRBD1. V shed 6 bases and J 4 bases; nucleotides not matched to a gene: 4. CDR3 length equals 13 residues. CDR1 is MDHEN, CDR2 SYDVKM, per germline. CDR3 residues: CASRRTGLETQYF. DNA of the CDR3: TGTGCCAGCAGAAGGACAGGGTTAGAGACCCAGTACTTC. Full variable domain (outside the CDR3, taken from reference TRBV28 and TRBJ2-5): DVKVTQSSRYLVKRTGEKVFLECVQDMDHENMFWYRQDPGLGLRLIYFSYDVKMKEKGDIPEGYSVSREKKERFSLILESASTNQTSMYLCASRRTGLETQYFGPGTRLLVL.

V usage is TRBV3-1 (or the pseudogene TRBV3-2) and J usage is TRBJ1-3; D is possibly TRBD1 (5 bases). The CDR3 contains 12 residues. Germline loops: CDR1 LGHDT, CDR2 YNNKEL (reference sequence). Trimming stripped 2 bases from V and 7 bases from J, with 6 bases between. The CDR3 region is CASSQKGNTIYF. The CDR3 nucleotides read TGTGCCAGCAGCCAAAAGGGGAACACCATATATTTT.

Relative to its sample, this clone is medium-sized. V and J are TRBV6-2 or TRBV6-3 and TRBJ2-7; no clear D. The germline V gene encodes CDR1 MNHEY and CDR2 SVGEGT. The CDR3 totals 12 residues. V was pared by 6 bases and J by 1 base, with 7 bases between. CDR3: CASSHISYEQYF. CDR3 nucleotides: TGTGCCAGCAGCCATATTTCCTACGAGCAGTACTTC.

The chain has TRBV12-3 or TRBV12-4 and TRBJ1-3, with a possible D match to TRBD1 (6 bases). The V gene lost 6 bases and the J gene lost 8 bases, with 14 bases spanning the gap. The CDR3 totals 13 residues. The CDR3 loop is CASRSGEGDTIYF. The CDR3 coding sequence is TGTGCCAGCAGATCAGGGGAGGGAGACACCATATATTTT.

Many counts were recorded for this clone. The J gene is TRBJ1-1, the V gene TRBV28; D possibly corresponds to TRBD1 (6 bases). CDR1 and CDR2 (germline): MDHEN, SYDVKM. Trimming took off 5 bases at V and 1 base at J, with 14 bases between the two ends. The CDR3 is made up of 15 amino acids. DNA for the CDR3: TGTGCCAGCAGTCTCCAGGGGAGTCGGAACACTGAAGCTTTCTTT. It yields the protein CASSLQGSRNTEAFF. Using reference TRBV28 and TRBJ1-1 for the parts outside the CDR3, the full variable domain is DVKVTQSSRYLVKRTGEKVFLECVQDMDHENMFWYRQDPGLGLRLIYFSYDVKMKEKGDIPEGYSVSREKKERFSLILESASTNQTSMYLCASSLQGSRNTEAFFGQGTRLTVV.